This T cell receptor beta chain was captured in a study of T cell responses to AZD1222 COVID-19 vaccine. General study findings and limits: Dominant at 160-218 and 743-854, vaccine-associated CD4 TCRs also spanned spike. Of spike-specific TCRs, nearly half reportedly target regions left unmutated in variants.

Comment on this clone: The antigen remains unidentified.

TCRdb's copy holds only in-frame clones and misses some; the assay was immunoSEQ multiplex PCR. Among around 99,000 clones, approximately 90% were seen once, and the ten largest hold under 9.5%. CDR3 length equals 13 residues. Germline V gene lookup returns CDR1 SGHTA and CDR2 FQGNSA. The germline V and J ends were trimmed by 5 bases and 14 bases, with 19 bases remaining between them. Sequenced here: peripheral blood, sampled 28 days after the second AZD1222 dose. This TCR was recovered from an adult who received the AZD1222 COVID-19 vaccine. This rearrangement joins TRBV7-2 to TRBJ2-1; perhaps D is TRBD1 or TRBD2 (7 bases each). CDR3 loop: CASSLLAAGTEFF. The CDR3 nucleotides are TGTGCCAGCAGCCTCCTGGCAGCGGGGACAGAGTTCTTC.